The rows below give T cell receptor beta chains drawn from one sample of a study of T cell changes during pregnancy in multiple sclerosis. Produced via immunoSEQ multiplex PCR; TCRdb's table is partial and in-frame only. The sample lists about 70,000 clones; around nine tenths were seen once. This specimen consisted of peripheral blood, obtained in the second trimester of pregnancy. All receptors derive from a female donor in good health, enrolled as a control in a pregnancy study. CDR3s include the opening cysteine and the closing phenylalanine or tryptophan. A D gene is named only where the DNA matches it firmly. Rows give clone size only sometimes, using once, few, many, or a class for an expanded clone.

D gene	V gene	clone size	J gene	CDR3 protein	CDR3 DNA
TRBD2	TRBV6-5	-	TRBJ2-1	CASSLSGGREQFF	TGTGCCAGCAGTCTTTCGGGGGGGCGGGAGCAGTTCTTC
-	TRBV27	-	TRBJ1-6	CASSKKLTGQYNSPLHF	TGTGCCAGCAGTAAGAAATTAACCGGACAGTATAATTCACCCCTCCACTTT
TRBD1	TRBV27	-	TRBJ2-6	CASSFNPDRAGANVLTF	TGTGCCAGCAGTTTTAACCCTGACAGGGCAGGGGCCAACGTCCTGACTTTC
TRBD1	TRBV6-5	-	TRBJ1-2	CASSQGQGAYGYTF	TGTGCCAGCAGTCAGGGACAGGGGGCGTATGGCTACACCTTC
-	TRBV7-9	-	TRBJ1-1	CASSPRQLGMNTEAFF	TGTGCCAGCAGCCCCAGACAATTGGGCATGAACACTGAAGCTTTCTTT
-	TRBV30	-	TRBJ2-1	CAWSERNEQFF	TGTGCCTGGAGCGAGCGCAATGAGCAGTTCTTC
TRBD1	TRBV11-2	-	TRBJ1-6	CASSLETGPNSPLHF	TGTGCCAGCAGCCTGGAGACAGGGCCTAATTCACCCCTCCACTTT
-	TRBV30	-	TRBJ1-5	CAWSLAGQPQHF	TGTGCCTGGAGTCTCGCAGGGCAGCCCCAGCATTTT
-	TRBV7-2	-	TRBJ2-1	CASSLPLYNEQFF	TGTGCCAGCAGCCTCCCCCTCTACAATGAGCAGTTCTTC
TRBD1	TRBV19	-	TRBJ1-5	CASRRTGASDQPQHF	TGTGCCAGTAGGAGGACAGGGGCAAGTGATCAGCCCCAGCATTTT
TRBD1	TRBV9	-	TRBJ1-6	CASSGRTGASLHF	TGTGCCAGCAGCGGACGGACAGGGGCCTCCCTCCACTTT
-	TRBV6-1	once	TRBJ2-7	CASLRISSYEQYF	TGTGCCAGCTTGAGGATATCCTCCTACGAGCAGTACTTC
TRBD1	TRBV28	-	TRBJ2-7	CASSLTGETYF	TGTGCCAGCAGTTTGACAGGGGAGACCTACTTC
TRBD2	TRBV27	-	TRBJ2-3	CASSLSASGEVTDTQYF	TGTGCCAGCAGTTTATCTGCTAGCGGGGAGGTCACAGATACGCAGTATTTT
-	TRBV27	-	TRBJ2-3	CASSLIGGTDTQYF	TGTGCCAGCAGTTTAATCGGGGGCACAGATACGCAGTATTTT
-	TRBV10-3	-	TRBJ1-1	CAISESGVNTEAFF	TGTGCCATCAGTGAATCAGGGGTGAACACTGAAGCTTTCTTT
TRBD2	TRBV7-3	-	TRBJ2-1	CASSFSGGLGNEQFF	TGTGCCAGCAGCTTTAGCGGGGGGCTGGGTAATGAGCAGTTCTTC
TRBD2	TRBV10-3	-	TRBJ2-3	CAISEPVSSGGATDTQYF	TGTGCCATCAGTGAGCCGGTTTCGAGCGGGGGGGCCACAGATACGCAGTATTTT
TRBD1	TRBV18	-	TRBJ2-3	CASSPRAYNRGPSTDTQYF	TGTGCCAGCTCGCCCCGGGCCTATAACAGGGGGCCTAGCACAGATACGCAGTATTTT
TRBD1	TRBV5-1	-	TRBJ2-5	CASSLVGQGETQYF	TGCGCCAGCAGCTTGGTCGGACAGGGCGAGACCCAGTACTTC
-	TRBV2	-	TRBJ2-2	CASSERASGGGNTGELFF	TGTGCCAGCAGTGAACGGGCTAGCGGAGGGGGTAACACCGGGGAGCTGTTTTTT
-	TRBV6-5	-	TRBJ2-3	CATRREGTDTQYF	TGTGCCACCCGGAGGGAGGGCACAGATACGCAGTATTTT
-	TRBV7-9	-	TRBJ1-6	CASSPDRLDYNSPLHF	TGTGCCAGCAGCCCAGACAGGCTAGACTATAATTCACCCCTCCACTTT
-	TRBV2	-	TRBJ1-2	CASSQTGLYGYTF	TGTGCCAGCAGCCAGACAGGACTCTATGGCTACACCTTC
-	TRBV5-1	-	TRBJ1-2	CASSLDSSNYGYTF	TGCGCCAGCAGCTTGGACAGCTCTAACTATGGCTACACCTTC
-	TRBV4-3	many	TRBJ1-3	CASKVALSGNTIYF	TGCGCCAGCAAGGTAGCGTTGTCTGGAAACACCATATATTTT
-	TRBV7-9	-	TRBJ1-2	CASSPEVYGYTF	TGTGCCAGCAGCCCGGAGGTGTATGGCTACACCTTC
-	TRBV4-3	-	TRBJ1-2	CASSQGAGAGGDTF	TGCGCCAGCAGCCAAGGGGCGGGGGCGGGCGGCGACACCTTC
-	TRBV9	few	TRBJ1-1	CASGSAYTEAFF	TGTGCCAGCGGGTCAGCGTACACTGAAGCTTTCTTT
TRBD2	TRBV5-1	-	TRBJ2-3	CASSLGASGSTDTQYF	TGCGCCAGCAGCTTGGGGGCTAGCGGAAGCACAGATACGCAGTATTTT
TRBD2	TRBV4-2	-	TRBJ2-3	CASSQDRATSGGHTDTQYF	TGTGCCAGCAGCCAAGATAGGGCCACTAGCGGGGGGCACACAGATACGCAGTATTTT
TRBD2	TRBV19	-	TRBJ2-7	CASSIGGDYEQYF	TGTGCCAGTAGTATCGGGGGGGACTACGAGCAGTACTTC
TRBD2	TRBV28	-	TRBJ2-1	CASSLLAGESSYNEQFF	TGTGCCAGCAGTTTACTAGCGGGGGAGAGCTCCTACAATGAGCAGTTCTTC
-	TRBV6-5	-	TRBJ2-2	CASNSGTGELFF	TGTGCCAGCAACTCCGGTACCGGGGAGCTGTTTTTT
-	TRBV4-2	once	TRBJ1-1	CASSQDRLNTEAFF	TGTGCCAGCAGCCAAGACAGGCTGAACACTGAAGCTTTCTTT
TRBD1	TRBV6-1	-	TRBJ2-5	CASSEKTGGQETQYF	TGTGCCAGCAGTGAAAAGACAGGGGGCCAAGAGACCCAGTACTTC
-	TRBV11-2	-	TRBJ2-1	CASSVIRVEQFF	TGTGCCAGCAGCGTAATTAGAGTCGAGCAGTTCTTC
-	TRBV9	-	TRBJ2-7	CASSPGEQYF	TGTGCCAGCAGCCCGGGCGAGCAGTACTTC
-	TRBV7-5	-	TRBJ1-2	CARSPMNSRDRGLVGYTF	TGTGCCAGAAGCCCCATGAATAGTCGGGACAGGGGGCTAGTTGGCTACACCTTC
TRBD1	TRBV11-3	-	TRBJ2-1	CASSLRGPGEQFF	TGTGCCAGCAGTCTAAGGGGGCCGGGTGAGCAGTTCTTC
-	TRBV5-1	-	TRBJ1-2	CASSLGDGVYTGYTF	TGCGCCAGCAGCTTGGGCGACGGAGTTTACACAGGCTACACCTTC
TRBD1	TRBV18	-	TRBJ1-4	CASSLTTGVGEKLFF	TGTGCCAGCTCACTTACGACAGGGGTTGGTGAAAAACTGTTTTTT
-	TRBV4-3	-	TRBJ1-1	CASSQGSGGDTEAFF	TGCGCCAGCAGCCAAGGTTCCGGGGGTGACACTGAAGCTTTCTTT
-	TRBV4-3	-	TRBJ1-5	CASSQDRQGKQPQHF	TGCGCCAGCAGCCAAGATAGGCAGGGGAAGCAGCCCCAGCATTTT
-	TRBV6-6	-	TRBJ2-7	CASSLKLSAYEQYF	TGTGCCAGCAGCCTGAAACTTAGCGCCTACGAGCAGTACTTC
TRBD2	TRBV4-1	once	TRBJ2-5	CASSQEGTSGGYQETQYF	TGCGCCAGCAGCCAAGAGGGGACTAGCGGGGGGTACCAAGAGACCCAGTACTTC
TRBD1	TRBV28	-	TRBJ1-1	CASSTGGGRVNTEAFF	TGTGCCAGCAGCACAGGGGGGGGCCGGGTGAACACTGAAGCTTTCTTT
TRBD2	TRBV28	-	TRBJ2-1	CASKEAGGEQFF	TGTGCCAGCAAGGAGGCGGGGGGTGAGCAGTTCTTC
TRBD1	TRBV18	-	TRBJ2-7	CASSPWTGNEQYF	TGTGCCAGCTCACCATGGACAGGGAACGAGCAGTACTTC
-	TRBV14	-	TRBJ2-5	CASSQDTLGTQYF	TGTGCCAGCAGCCAAGATACGCTCGGGACCCAGTACTTC
-	TRBV15	-	TRBJ2-1	CATSRDYGYNEQFF	TGTGCCACCAGCAGAGATTACGGCTACAATGAGCAGTTCTTC
TRBD1	TRBV28	-	TRBJ1-1	CASQTGARGAFF	TGTGCCAGCCAAACAGGGGCTCGGGGGGCTTTCTTT
-	TRBV4-1	few	TRBJ1-1	CASSQNQQRAFF	TGCGCCAGCAGCCAAAACCAACAACGAGCTTTCTTT
-	TRBV7-2	-	TRBJ1-5	CASSYDSSGGQPQHF	TGTGCCAGCAGTTACGACAGTAGCGGTGGCCAGCCCCAGCATTTT